This TCR beta chain originates from a study of T cell responses to AZD1222 COVID-19 vaccine. Findings and limits, study-wide: Only after the peak T cell response were repertoires sampled. The span of vaccine-associated CD4 TCRs extended across spike, with dominance at 160-218 and 743-854. Females made up more of the donors, who were largely white British, and clonal diversity may have come out too low.

Using immunoSEQ multiplex PCR, the repertoire was profiled, and TCRdb retains in-frame clones only, with some absent. Among over 75,000 clones, 75% to 90% were seen once, and the ten largest hold roughly 3.6%. Per germline, CDR1 SGHVS and CDR2 FQNEAQ. V was pared by 5 bases and J by 5 bases, with 15 bases between. This CDR3 region has 14 residues. In regard to this clone: The antigen is not known.

The starting material was peripheral blood, obtained 28 days after the second AZD1222 dose. The V and J genes are TRBV7-8 and TRBJ1-1; no clear D gene. This TCR was recovered from an adult who received the AZD1222 COVID-19 vaccine. CDR3 in DNA: TGTGCCAGCAGCCTTCACCTTGGAGGAACTGAAGCTTTCTTT. Its translation is CASSLHLGGTEAFF. Full variable domain (remainder filled in from reference TRBV7-8 and TRBJ1-1): GAGVSQSPRYKVAKRGQDVALRCDPISGHVSLFWYQQALGQGPEFLTYFQNEAQLDKSGLPSDRFFAERPEGSVSTLKIQRTQQEDSAVYLCASSLHLGGTEAFFGQGTRLTVV.